The clone carrying this T cell receptor beta chain was seen many times. Antigen: not known. The data derive from a study of T-cell memory formation after mild COVID-19. General observations from the study: Some SARS-CoV-2-responding clones were already detected in memory before infection.

Per germline, CDR1 SGHTS and CDR2 YDEGEE. The V gene lost 0 bases and the J gene lost 0 bases, with 7 bases spanning the gap. The CDR3 spans 15 residues. Each CDR3 protein gets one entry after TCRdb re-called the 5' RACE reads with MiXCR. The data contain around 310,000 distinct CDR3 sequences, 15% of them singletons. Sequences were obtained from PBMCs or a T cell subset sorted from them (not recorded which). The sequence was obtained from a man aged 18 to 30 who had mild COVID-19 (a few samples of this study predate the infection). Cell type and time point are not known. This sequence joins TRBV5-8 and TRBJ2-4; TRBD2 is a possible D gene (5 bases). The CDR3 region has the DNA TGTGCCAGCAGCTTGGGAGCGGTAGCCAAAAACATTCAGTACTTC. Amino acid sequence: CASSLGAVAKNIQYF.